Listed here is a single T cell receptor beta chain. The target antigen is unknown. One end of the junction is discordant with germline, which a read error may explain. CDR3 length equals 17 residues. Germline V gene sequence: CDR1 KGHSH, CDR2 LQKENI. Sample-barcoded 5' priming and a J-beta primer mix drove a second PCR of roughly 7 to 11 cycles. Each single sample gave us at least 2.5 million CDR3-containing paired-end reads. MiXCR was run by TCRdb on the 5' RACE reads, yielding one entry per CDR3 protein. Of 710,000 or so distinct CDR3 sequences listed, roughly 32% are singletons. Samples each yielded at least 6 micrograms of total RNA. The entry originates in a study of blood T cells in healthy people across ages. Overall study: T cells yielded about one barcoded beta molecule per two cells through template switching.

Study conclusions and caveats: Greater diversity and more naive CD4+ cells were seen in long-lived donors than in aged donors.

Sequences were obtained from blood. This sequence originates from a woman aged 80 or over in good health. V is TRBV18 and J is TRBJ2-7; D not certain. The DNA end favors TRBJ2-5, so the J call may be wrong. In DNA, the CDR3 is TGTGCCTGCTCACCCCCCATACGAGAAGTCCTAAAGGGGACCCAGTACTTC. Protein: CACSPPIREVLKGTQYF.